These T cell receptor beta chains were read from a single sample in a study of cytomegalovirus exposure and HLA in healthy donors. Using immunoSEQ multiplex PCR, the repertoire was profiled, and TCRdb retains in-frame clones only, with some absent. In the table there are more than 95,000 clones, more than 60% of which are singletons. Source material: PBMCs. All receptors come from a woman aged 40 to 50 in good health and CMV-seropositive. Both conserved end residues are part of each CDR3. The order of the fields is clone size, J gene, D gene, V gene, CDR3 DNA, CDR3 protein. The D gene is left open where the match is weak. Clone size is not always given. Where it is, it says once, few, many or a class for expanded clones.

. | TRBJ2-5 | TRBD1 | TRBV5-6 | TGTGCCAGCAGCTCTTGGACAGGGGGGACCGGGGAGCAGTACTTC | CASSSWTGGTGEQYF
. | TRBJ1-5 | . | TRBV28 | TGTGCCAGCAGTCTCGAAGGGGGGGATAGCAATCAGCCCCAGCATTTT | CASSLEGGDSNQPQHF
. | TRBJ1-5 | . | TRBV7-7 | TGTGCCGGAGTTGATCAGCCCCAGCATTTT | CAGVDQPQHF
. | TRBJ1-1 | TRBD1 | TRBV19 | TGTGCCAGTAAAGACAGGGTTTGGACGAACACTGAAGCTTTCTTT | CASKDRVWTNTEAFF
few | TRBJ2-7 | . | TRBV5-1 | TGCGCCAGCAGCTTGGGGTCGGACGAGCAGTACTTC | CASSLGSDEQYF
. | TRBJ2-7 | TRBD2 | TRBV7-8 | TGTGCCAGCAGCTTCGGGGGGAGCTCCTACGAGCAGTACTTC | CASSFGGSSYEQYF
few | TRBJ1-1 | . | TRBV5-6 | TGTGCCAGTATCAGGTTGGAGAACACTGAAGCTTTCTTT | CASIRLENTEAFF
. | TRBJ1-5 | . | TRBV7-9 | TGTGCCAGCAGCTTAGGACCCGGCGGTCAGCCCCAGCATTTT | CASSLGPGGQPQHF
. | TRBJ1-1 | . | TRBV5-4 | TGTGCCAGCAGCTCCCGCCGGCAGGGAACCACTGAAGCTTTCTTT | CASSSRRQGTTEAFF
. | TRBJ2-7 | . | TRBV2 | TGTGCCAGCAGTGGGACAGTAAATCCCTACGAGCAGTACTTC | CASSGTVNPYEQYF
. | TRBJ1-6 | . | TRBV7-3 | TGTGCCAGCAGCGCTAACCCCGGTCCCCTCCACTTT | CASSANPGPLHF
. | TRBJ2-5 | . | TRBV7-8 | TGTGCCAGCAGCTTAGACAGGAGCTTACAAGAGACCCAGTACTTC | CASSLDRSLQETQYF
few | TRBJ2-3 | . | TRBV9 | TGTGCCAGCAGCGTAGAGGGGTCGTTTTGGGATACGCAGTATTTT | CASSVEGSFWDTQYF
. | TRBJ2-5 | . | TRBV18 | TGTGCCAGCTCAAAGGCCGGGGGTTACCAAGAGACCCAGTACTTC | CASSKAGGYQETQYF
once | TRBJ2-6 | . | TRBV4-1 | TGCGCCAGCAGCCCAGGGGTCCAGGCCTCTGGGGCCAACGTCCTGACTTTC | CASSPGVQASGANVLTF
. | TRBJ2-1 | TRBD2 | TRBV7-9 | TGTGCCAGCAGCCATACTAGCGGGGGGGCTAATGAGCAGTTCTTC | CASSHTSGGANEQFF